The TCR beta chain under discussion was sequenced for a study of shared clonotypes between healthy human individuals. Study-wide results and caveats: Among non-shared clonotypes, generation probabilities were lower than among those shared by all four donors.

The V gene end was trimmed by 6 bases and the J gene end by 2 bases; junction bases not matched to a gene: 6. CDR1 is MNHNS and CDR2 is SASEGT in the germline V gene. This CDR3 contains 15 residues. The assay was carried out at the deep level. The protocol was immunoSEQ multiplex PCR, while the TCRdb copy is restricted to in-frame clones and leaves out a portion. The sample lists hundreds of thousands of clones, approximately 97% seen once, with 0.045% to 0.06% in the top ten. As concerns this clone: Antigen: not known.

The V call is TRBV6-1, the J call TRBJ2-2; 7 nucleotides agree with TRBD2. The sequenced sample was naive CD4+ T cells sorted from blood. Sample subset: CD45RA+ positively selected. The clonotype comes from a woman aged 25 to 39 in good health. CDR3 sequence (DNA): TGTGCCAGCAGGGGAACGGGGGGAAACACCGGGGAGCTGTTTTTT. Translation gives CASRGTGGNTGELFF.